The 13 T cell receptor beta chains below all came from one sample that was sequenced in a study of blood T cell repertoires in COVID-19. Profiled with immunoSEQ multiplex PCR; TCRdb holds only in-frame clones, not every one. This table has tens of thousands of clones, more than 70% appearing once. Sequenced: peripheral blood. The receptors originated from a woman older than 75 in a cohort sampled during active or convalescent COVID-19.

The chain is built from TRBV28 and TRBJ1-2, with D possibly matching TRBD1 (6 bases). The length of the CDR3 is 15 residues. Trimming stripped 2 bases from V and 4 bases from J, with 14 bases between. Germline CDR1 is MDHEN and CDR2 is SYDVKM. Written as DNA, the CDR3 is TGTGCCAGCAGTTTAGAGGGCAGGGGATCCTATGGCTACACCTTC. Its protein is CASSLEGRGSYGYTF.

The chain is built from TRBV27 and TRBJ2-1; 10 bases are shared with TRBD2. The length of the CDR3 is 15 residues. Germline CDR1 is MNHEY and CDR2 is SMNVEV (reference sequence). V gave up 4 bases and J gave up 6 bases; unmatched junction bases: 6. The CDR3 nucleotides read TGTGCCAGCAGTTCCCAGGGACTAGCGCCCAATGAGCAGTTCTTC. It encodes CASSSQGLAPNEQFF.

The chain recombines TRBV11-2 with TRBJ2-3; possibly TRBD1 for D (6 bases). Looked up from germline, CDR1 is SGHAT and CDR2 is FQNNGV. V shed 1 base and J shed 2 bases, with 10 bases lying between them. The CDR3 consists of 15 residues. The CDR3 coding sequence is TGTGCCAGCAGCTTAGTGGGACACCCCACAGATACGCAGTATTTT. Its protein is CASSLVGHPTDTQYF.

CDR3 nucleotide sequence: TGTGCCTCCCCAGGGGGGACTGAAGCTTTCTTT. This encodes CASPGGTEAFF. This chain connects TRBV12-3 or TRBV12-4 to TRBJ1-1, with 7 bases matching TRBD1. CDR3 length equals 11 residues. V lost 11 bases, J lost 5 bases, and 5 bases stayed unmatched.

The J gene is TRBJ2-7, the V gene TRBV5-4; 7 bases fit TRBD1. The CDR3 runs to 15 residues. The V gene's germline CDR1 is SGHNT and CDR2 YYREEE (reference sequence). Trimming at V came to 4 bases and at J to 5 bases, leaving 12 bases not matched to a gene. This CDR3 is CASSPRTGTRNEQYF. The CDR3 region has the DNA TGTGCCAGCAGCCCCCGGACAGGTACCCGTAACGAGCAGTACTTC.

The V and J genes are TRBV6-6 and TRBJ1-1, with a weak D call TRBD1 (6 bases). The V gene's germline CDR1 is MNHNY and CDR2 SVGAGI (reference sequence). The CDR3 has 15 residues. V was pared by 6 bases and J by 1 base, with 15 bases between. The CDR3 sequence is CASRLRTGTNTEAFF. The DNA of the CDR3 is TGTGCCAGCAGGCTCCGAACAGGGACGAACACTGAAGCTTTCTTT.

The rearrangement uses TRBV5-6 and TRBJ1-3, with D perhaps TRBD1 (6 bases). V lost 4 bases and J lost 2, with 16 bases in between. CDR1 is SGHDT, CDR2 YYEEEE, per germline. The CDR3 has 16 amino acids. CDR3 protein: CASSPRQGLTGNTIYF. CDR3 in DNA: TGTGCCAGCAGCCCAAGGCAGGGGTTGACTGGAAACACCATATATTTT.

The V and J genes are TRBV12-3 or TRBV12-4 and TRBJ2-7; no reliable D call. The CDR3 has 13 residues. V lost 8 bases and J lost 3, with 14 bases in between. Here the CDR3 reads CASSYQRSYEQYF. The CDR3 DNA follows: TGTGCCAGCTCCTATCAACGAAGCTACGAGCAGTACTTC.

This sequence joins TRBV25-1 and TRBJ2-3; 7 nucleotides match TRBD1. Germline V gene data show CDR1 as MGHDK and CDR2 as SYGVNS. J was trimmed by 4 bases and V by 6 bases; bases with no gene match: 10. The CDR3 spans 15 residues. For the CDR3, the DNA is TGTGCCAGCAGGGGGGACAGCTTGAGGCCAGATACGCAGTATTTT. Translated: CASRGDSLRPDTQYF.

The chain links TRBV5-6 to TRBJ1-2; 10 bases line up with TRBD1. CDR3 size: 15 residues. V lost 3 bases, J lost 8 bases, and 10 bases stayed unmatched. The germline V gene encodes CDR1 SGHDT and CDR2 YYEEEE. The CDR3 sequence is CASSSPGQGPEGYTF. CDR3 DNA sequence: TGTGCCAGCAGCTCCCCGGGACAGGGGCCTGAAGGCTACACCTTC.

This chain connects TRBV10-3 to TRBJ2-1; 12 bases map to TRBD2. Losses at the gene ends were 5 bases for V and 9 bases for J; bases not matched to a gene: 14. CDR1 and CDR2 from the germline V gene are ENHRY and SYGVKD. The CDR3 contains 17 residues. Here the CDR3 reads CAISWTKLAGGSSEQFF. CDR3 nucleotide sequence: TGTGCCATCAGTTGGACTAAACTAGCGGGAGGAAGTAGTGAGCAGTTCTTC.

V usage is TRBV18 and J usage is TRBJ2-7; D not resolved. The CDR3 is 13 amino acids. Germline CDR1 reads KGHSH; CDR2 reads LQKENI. Trimming pared 2 bases from V and 2 bases from J, leaving 7 bases between. As DNA, the CDR3 is TGTGCCAGCTCACCAGAGCAAACCTACGAGCAGTACTTC. Encoded protein: CASSPEQTYEQYF.

The genes are TRBV6-1 and TRBJ2-2, with 7 bases aligning to TRBD1. Germline-derived CDR1 and CDR2 are MNHNS and SASEGT. This CDR3 is built from 19 residues. V was clipped by 3 bases and J by 4 bases; unmatched bases: 17. In nucleotides, the CDR3 is TGTGCCAGCAGTGAGTTGGGACAGTTATCCACCCGGAGCACCGGGGAGCTGTTTTTT. Its protein product is CASSELGQLSTRSTGELFF.